This TCR beta chain appears in the sequencing data of a study of T cells after posttransplantation cyclophosphamide. With regard to this clone: Its antigen is undetermined.

The protocol was immunoSEQ multiplex PCR, while the TCRdb copy is restricted to in-frame clones and leaves out a portion. The sample has tens of thousands of clones, 85% to 90% seen once. CDR3 size: 18 residues. Germline lookup yields CDR1 PRHDT and CDR2 FYEKMQ (reference sequence). Losses at the gene ends were 2 bases for V and 2 bases for J; bases not matched to a gene: 9. The study, taken as a whole, reports: Donor CD8+ memory clones often dominated recipient blood repertoires at later times.

This chain joins TRBV13 and TRBJ2-3; TRBD2 agrees at 11 bases. This sequence originates from a man aged 30 to 39 with a blood cancer, CMV-positive, and with a related stem cell donor. What was sequenced was PBMCs. DNA of the CDR3: TGTGCCAGCAGCTTAAGTCTAGCGGGAGGTCTTAACACAGATACGCAGTATTTT. It encodes CASSLSLAGGLNTDTQYF.